The source of this T cell receptor beta chain is a study of spatial heterogeneity in lung cancer. Study details: PBMC samples from follow-up, where available, were sequenced a median of roughly 2 years after resection.

Unique molecular identifiers tagged every individual TCR cDNA molecule. TCRdb fed the 5' RACE reads into MiXCR, producing one record per CDR3 protein. The data show approximately 41,000 distinct CDR3 sequences, with about 10% seen just once and approximately 17% held by the top ten. Documented time point: blood at routine non-recurrence follow-up after resection. Unsorted samples of tumor, nontumor lung or frozen PBMC had their whole RNA sequenced. The CDR3 is 18 residues long. With 6 bases clipped from V and 5 bases from J, the junction kept 17 bases outside the gene matches. Germline CDR1 ENHRY, CDR2 SYGVKD.

The V call is TRBV10-3, the J call TRBJ2-3, with 10 bases matching TRBD2. The TCR originated in a female donor with early-stage non-small cell lung cancer. Sequenced material: PBMCs, taken at follow-up. Here the CDR3 reads CAISPGSSGGNRGDTQYF. The CDR3, as DNA: TGTGCCATCAGCCCCGGATCTAGCGGGGGAAATCGGGGAGATACGCAGTATTTT.